Here is one T cell receptor (beta chain) with its context. Clones were sequenced by immunoSEQ multiplex PCR, and TCRdb holds only the in-frame ones, with some missing. The repertoire holds hundreds of thousands of clones, 88% seen once, with about 0.01% in the top ten. CDR1 LGHNT and CDR2 FRNRAP come from the germline V gene. The CDR3 spans 13 residues. Deletions cut 11 bases from V and 5 bases from J, with 16 bases between. This specimen comes from a study of shared T cell receptors in the human thymus. The sample was also linked to a second study, of human thymus T cells. That source adds: Healthy Finnish infants undergoing corrective surgery for congenital heart defects provided the donor material. In corrective heart surgery, resections were taken, and these provided the thymus tissue. Thymic as well as blood repertoires seemed to favor certain V and J genes unevenly.

The clonotype was recovered from a boy in the first two years of life with a congenital heart defect. The genes are TRBV12-5 and TRBJ2-1; tentatively, D is TRBD1 (7 bases). Sequenced material: thymocytes. CDR3 sequence reads: CAGGGLADNEQFF. CDR3 DNA: TGTGCTGGAGGGGGCCTAGCTGACAATGAGCAGTTCTTC.